This passage covers 4 T cell receptor beta chains from one sample sequenced in a study of type 1 regulatory T cells. From the reads, TCRdb called clonotypes with MiXCR, one entry per CDR3 protein. This table holds fewer than 75,000 distinct CDR3 sequences, roughly half found once. These receptors lack a known antigen. The specimen sequenced was cultured non-Tr1 T cells, either the whole culture or a sorted T cell fraction (not recorded which). Source of these receptors: a human donor in good health.

The V and J genes are TRBV6-1 and TRBJ1-5; TRBD1 agrees at 7 bases. The germline CDR1 and CDR2 sequences are MNHNS and SASEGT. The V and J ends lost 6 bases and 5 bases, in that order; junction bases with no gene match: 10. The CDR3 spans 15 residues. The DNA of the CDR3 is TGTGCCAGCAGCTCCGACAGGGTCCGGGATCAGCCCCAGCATTTT. Amino acids: CASSSDRVRDQPQHF.

This clonotype was observed a handful of times. This chain links TRBV6-6 with TRBJ2-1; D unresolved. Trimming pared 0 bases from V and 3 bases from J, leaving 6 bases between. Germline V CDR1 and CDR2: MNHNY, SVGAGI (reference sequence). The CDR3 consists of 14 residues. The CDR3 DNA is TGTGCCAGCAGTTACTCAAACAGCTACAATGAGCAGTTCTTC. Protein sequence: CASSYSNSYNEQFF.

The rearrangement joins TRBV5-1 to TRBJ2-3; 8 nucleotides line up with TRBD2. Germline trimming cut 4 bases from V and 10 bases from J; bases unmatched to any gene: 5. Germline values: CDR1 SGHRS, CDR2 YFSETQ. The CDR3 is 12 residues long. The CDR3 DNA is TGCGCCAGCAGCCCCTACGGGGGGGCGCAGTATTTT. This encodes CASSPYGGAQYF.

The rearrangement joins TRBV6-7 to TRBJ2-3, with D tentatively TRBD2 (6 bases). TRBV6-7 is an open reading frame whose function is uncertain. The V end lost 6 bases, the J end lost 0 bases, and 22 bases lay between the germline ends. The CDR3 runs 18 residues. The CDR3 DNA reads TGTGCCAGCAGGGCTTGGAGGGCCCCGTATGACAGCACAGATACGCAGTATTTT. Translating gives CASRAWRAPYDSTDTQYF.